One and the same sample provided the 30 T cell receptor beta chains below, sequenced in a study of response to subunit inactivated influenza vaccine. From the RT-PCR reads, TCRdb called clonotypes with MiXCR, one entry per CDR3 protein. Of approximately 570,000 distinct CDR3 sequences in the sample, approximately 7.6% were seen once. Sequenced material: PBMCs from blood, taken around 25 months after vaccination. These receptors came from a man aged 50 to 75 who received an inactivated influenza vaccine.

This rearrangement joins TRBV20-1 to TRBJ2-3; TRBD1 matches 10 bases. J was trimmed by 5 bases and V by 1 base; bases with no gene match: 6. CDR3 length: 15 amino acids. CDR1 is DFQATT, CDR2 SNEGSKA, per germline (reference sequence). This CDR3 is CSARGGTGVRDTQYF. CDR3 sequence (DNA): TGCAGTGCTAGAGGCGGGACAGGGGTTAGAGATACGCAGTATTTT.

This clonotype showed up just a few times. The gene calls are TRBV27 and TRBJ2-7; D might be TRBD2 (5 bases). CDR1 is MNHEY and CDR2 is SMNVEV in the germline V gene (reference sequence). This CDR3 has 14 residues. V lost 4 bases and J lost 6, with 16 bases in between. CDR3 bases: TGTGCCAGCAGTTCCGCCGGTAGAAGCGGCGAGCAGTACTTC. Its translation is CASSSAGRSGEQYF.

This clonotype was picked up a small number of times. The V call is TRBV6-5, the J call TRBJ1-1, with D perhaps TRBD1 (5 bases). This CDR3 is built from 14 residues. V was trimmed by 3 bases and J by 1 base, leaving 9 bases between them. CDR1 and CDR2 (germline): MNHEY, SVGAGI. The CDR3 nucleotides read TGTGCCAGCAGTTATCGGGGGGAGAACACTGAAGCTTTCTTT. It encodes CASSYRGENTEAFF.

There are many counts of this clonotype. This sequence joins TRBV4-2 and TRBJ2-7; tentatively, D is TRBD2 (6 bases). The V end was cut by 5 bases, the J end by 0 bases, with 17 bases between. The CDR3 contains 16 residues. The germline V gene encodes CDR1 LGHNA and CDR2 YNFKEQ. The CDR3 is CASSERYMGGSYEQYF. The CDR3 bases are TGTGCCAGCAGCGAAAGATATATGGGGGGCTCCTACGAGCAGTACTTC.

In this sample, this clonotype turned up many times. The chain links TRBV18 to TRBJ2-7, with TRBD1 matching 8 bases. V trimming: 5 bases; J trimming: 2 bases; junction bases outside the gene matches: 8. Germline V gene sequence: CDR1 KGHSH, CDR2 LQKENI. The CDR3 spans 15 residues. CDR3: CASSSGQGSTYEQYF. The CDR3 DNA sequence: TGTGCCAGCTCATCCGGACAGGGTAGTACCTACGAGCAGTACTTC.

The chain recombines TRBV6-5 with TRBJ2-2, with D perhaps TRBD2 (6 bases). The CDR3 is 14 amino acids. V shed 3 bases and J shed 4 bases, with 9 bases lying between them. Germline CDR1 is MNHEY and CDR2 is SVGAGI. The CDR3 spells CASSYGTFTGELFF. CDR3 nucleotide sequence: TGTGCCAGCAGTTATGGGACTTTCACCGGGGAGCTGTTTTTT.

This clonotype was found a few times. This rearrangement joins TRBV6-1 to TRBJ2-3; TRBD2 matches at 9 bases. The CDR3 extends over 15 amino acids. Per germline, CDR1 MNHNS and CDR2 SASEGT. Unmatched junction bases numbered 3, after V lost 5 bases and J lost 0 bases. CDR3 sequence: CASSQRGVSTDTQYF. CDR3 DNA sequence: TGTGCCAGCAGTCAGCGGGGGGTGAGCACAGATACGCAGTATTTT.

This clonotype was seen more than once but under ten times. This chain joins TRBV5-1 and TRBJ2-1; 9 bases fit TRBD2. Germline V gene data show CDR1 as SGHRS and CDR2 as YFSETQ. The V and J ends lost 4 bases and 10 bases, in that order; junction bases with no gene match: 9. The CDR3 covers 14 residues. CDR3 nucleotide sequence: TGCGCCAGCAGCATAACCGGGACTAGCCTCGAGCAGTTCTTC. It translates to CASSITGTSLEQFF.

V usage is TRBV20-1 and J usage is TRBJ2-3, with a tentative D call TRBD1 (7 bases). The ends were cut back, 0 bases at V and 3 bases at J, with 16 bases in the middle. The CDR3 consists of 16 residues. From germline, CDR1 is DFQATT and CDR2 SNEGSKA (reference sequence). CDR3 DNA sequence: TGCAGTGCTAGAGATCCTGGAGGGGGCAGGACAGATACGCAGTATTTT. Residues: CSARDPGGGRTDTQYF.

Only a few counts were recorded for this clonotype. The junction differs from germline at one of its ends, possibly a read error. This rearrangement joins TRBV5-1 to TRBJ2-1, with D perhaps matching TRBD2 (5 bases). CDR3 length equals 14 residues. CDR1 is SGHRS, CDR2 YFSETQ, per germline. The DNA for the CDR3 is TGCGCCAGCAGCTTGCCGGACTCCCACAATGAGCAGTTCTTC. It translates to CASSLPDSHNEQFF.

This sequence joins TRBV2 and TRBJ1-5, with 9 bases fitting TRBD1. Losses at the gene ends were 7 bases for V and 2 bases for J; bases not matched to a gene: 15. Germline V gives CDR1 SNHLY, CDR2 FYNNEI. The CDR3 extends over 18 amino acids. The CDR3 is CASTPGQGNLGGNQPQHF. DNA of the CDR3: TGTGCCAGCACCCCGGGACAGGGTAATTTGGGGGGCAATCAGCCCCAGCATTTT.

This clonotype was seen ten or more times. The CDR3 protein is CASSQDEAGKAFF. The CDR3 DNA reads as TGCGCCAGCAGCCAAGATGAGGCAGGGAAAGCTTTCTTT. The chain joins TRBV4-3 to TRBJ1-1; D may be TRBD1 (5 bases). Germline values: CDR1 LGHNA, CDR2 YSLEER. Trimming left V 0 bases short and J 9 bases short, with 11 bases between. The CDR3 contains 13 residues.

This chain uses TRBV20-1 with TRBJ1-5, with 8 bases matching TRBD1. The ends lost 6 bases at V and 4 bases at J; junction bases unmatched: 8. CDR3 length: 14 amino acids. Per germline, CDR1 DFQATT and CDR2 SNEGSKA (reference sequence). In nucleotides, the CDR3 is TGCAGTGCCATAGGGACAGGTTTAAATCAGCCCCAGCATTTT. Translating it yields CSAIGTGLNQPQHF.

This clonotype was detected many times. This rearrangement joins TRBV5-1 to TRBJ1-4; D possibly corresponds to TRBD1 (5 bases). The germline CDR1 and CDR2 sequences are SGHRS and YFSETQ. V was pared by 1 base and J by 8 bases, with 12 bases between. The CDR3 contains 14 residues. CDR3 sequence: CASSLQGMEEKLFF. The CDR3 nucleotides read TGCGCCAGCAGCTTGCAGGGAATGGAAGAAAAACTGTTTTTT.

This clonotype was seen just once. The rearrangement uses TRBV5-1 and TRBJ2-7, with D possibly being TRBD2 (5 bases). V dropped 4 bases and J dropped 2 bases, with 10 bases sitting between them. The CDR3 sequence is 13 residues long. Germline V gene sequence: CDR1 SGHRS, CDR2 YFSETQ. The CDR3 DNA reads TGCGCCAGCAGCAAGAGCGGACCCTACGAGCAGTACTTC. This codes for CASSKSGPYEQYF.

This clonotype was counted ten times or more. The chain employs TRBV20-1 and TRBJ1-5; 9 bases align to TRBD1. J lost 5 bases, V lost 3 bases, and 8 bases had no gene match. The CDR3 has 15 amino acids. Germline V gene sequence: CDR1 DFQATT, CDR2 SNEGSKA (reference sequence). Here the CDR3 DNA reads TGCAGTGCTAGTCCACCGGGACAGGGAGATCAGCCCCAGCATTTT. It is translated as CSASPPGQGDQPQHF.

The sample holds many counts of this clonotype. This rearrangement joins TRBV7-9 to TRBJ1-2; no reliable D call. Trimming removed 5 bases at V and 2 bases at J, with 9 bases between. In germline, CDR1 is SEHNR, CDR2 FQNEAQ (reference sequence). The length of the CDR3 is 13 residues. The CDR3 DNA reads TGTGCCAGCAGCCGGACGTTCAACTATGGCTACACCTTC. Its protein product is CASSRTFNYGYTF.

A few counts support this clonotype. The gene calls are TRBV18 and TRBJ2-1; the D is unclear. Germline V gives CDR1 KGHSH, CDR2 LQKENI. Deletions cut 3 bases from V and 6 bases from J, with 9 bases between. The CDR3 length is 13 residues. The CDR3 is CASSPSRSNEQFF. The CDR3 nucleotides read TGTGCCAGCTCACCGAGTAGGTCCAATGAGCAGTTCTTC. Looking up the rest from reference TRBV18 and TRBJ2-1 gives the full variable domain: NAGVMQNPRHLVRRRGQEARLRCSPMKGHSHVYWYRQLPEEGLKFMVYLQKENIIDESGMPKERFSAEFPKEGPSILRIQQVVRGDSAAYFCASSPSRSNEQFFGPGTRLTVL.

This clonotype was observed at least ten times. The CDR3 sequence: CASSLSGIGEGYTF. The CDR3 DNA sequence: TGTGCCAGCAGCTTGTCCGGGATTGGGGAAGGCTACACCTTC. The rearrangement links TRBV7-2 to TRBJ1-2; no firm D call. V was shortened by 3 bases and J by 8 bases, with 16 bases between the two germline ends. Germline CDR1 is SGHTA and CDR2 is FQGNSA. CDR3 length equals 14 residues.

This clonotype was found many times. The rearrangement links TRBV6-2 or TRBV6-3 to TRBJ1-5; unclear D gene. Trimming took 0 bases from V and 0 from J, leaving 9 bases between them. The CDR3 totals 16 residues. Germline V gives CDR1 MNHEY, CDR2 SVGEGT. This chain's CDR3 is CASSYSQGNSNQPQHF. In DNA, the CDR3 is TGTGCCAGCAGTTACTCGCAAGGGAATAGCAATCAGCCCCAGCATTTT.

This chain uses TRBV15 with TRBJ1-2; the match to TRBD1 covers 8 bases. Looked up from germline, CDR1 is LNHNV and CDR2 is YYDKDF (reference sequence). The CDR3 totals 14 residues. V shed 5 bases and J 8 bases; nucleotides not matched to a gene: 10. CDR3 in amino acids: CATSVETGVGGYTF. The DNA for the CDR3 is TGTGCCACCAGCGTCGAGACAGGGGTCGGCGGCTACACCTTC.

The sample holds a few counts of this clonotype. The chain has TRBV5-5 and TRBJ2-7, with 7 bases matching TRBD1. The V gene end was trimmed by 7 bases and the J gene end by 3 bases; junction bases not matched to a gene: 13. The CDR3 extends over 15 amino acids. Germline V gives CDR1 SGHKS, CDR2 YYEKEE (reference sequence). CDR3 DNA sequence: TGTGCCAGCGCCCCCAGGGGGAAGGGTGGCTACGAGCAGTACTTC. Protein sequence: CASAPRGKGGYEQYF.

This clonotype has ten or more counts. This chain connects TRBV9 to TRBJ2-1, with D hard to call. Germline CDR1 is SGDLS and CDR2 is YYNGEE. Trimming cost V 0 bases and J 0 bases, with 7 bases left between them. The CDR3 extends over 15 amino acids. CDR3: CASSVDPGSYNEQFF. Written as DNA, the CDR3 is TGTGCCAGCAGCGTAGACCCGGGCTCCTACAATGAGCAGTTCTTC.

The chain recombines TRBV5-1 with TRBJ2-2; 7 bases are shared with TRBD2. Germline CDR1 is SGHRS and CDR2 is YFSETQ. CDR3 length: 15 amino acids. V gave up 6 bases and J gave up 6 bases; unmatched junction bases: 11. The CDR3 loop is CASKGGAGVSGELFF. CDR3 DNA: TGCGCCAGCAAGGGAGGGGCTGGAGTATCCGGGGAGCTGTTTTTT. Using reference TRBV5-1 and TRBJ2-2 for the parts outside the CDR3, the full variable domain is KAGVTQTPRYLIKTRGQQVTLSCSPISGHRSVSWYQQTPGQGLQFLFEYFSETQRNKGNFPGRFSGRQFSNSRSEMNVSTLELGDSALYLCASKGGAGVSGELFFGEGSRLTVL.

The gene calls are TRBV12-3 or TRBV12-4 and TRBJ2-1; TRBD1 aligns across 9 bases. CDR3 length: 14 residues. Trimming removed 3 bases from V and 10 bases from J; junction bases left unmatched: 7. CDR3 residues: CASSFTGGAGEQFF. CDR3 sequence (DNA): TGTGCCAGCAGTTTCACAGGGGGCGCGGGGGAGCAGTTCTTC.

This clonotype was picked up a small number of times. DNA for the CDR3: TGTGCCAGCAGCTTAGCCACAATATTTATCGGGGAGCTGTTTTTT. This sequence encodes CASSLATIFIGELFF. The chain has TRBV7-2 and TRBJ2-2, with no clear D. Trimming shortened V by 0 bases and J by 7 bases, and 12 bases separated the two germline ends. Germline lookup yields CDR1 SGHTA and CDR2 FQGNSA. This CDR3 region has 15 residues.

In nucleotides, the CDR3 is TGTGCCAGCAGTGAAGAATATTGGGGGGCAGGGGGGACCCAGTACTTC. It encodes CASSEEYWGAGGTQYF. The rearrangement joins TRBV2 to TRBJ2-5, with a tentative D call TRBD1 (7 bases). CDR3 size: 16 residues. CDR1 is SNHLY and CDR2 is FYNNEI in the germline V gene. Deletions cut 1 base from V and 7 bases from J, with 19 bases between.

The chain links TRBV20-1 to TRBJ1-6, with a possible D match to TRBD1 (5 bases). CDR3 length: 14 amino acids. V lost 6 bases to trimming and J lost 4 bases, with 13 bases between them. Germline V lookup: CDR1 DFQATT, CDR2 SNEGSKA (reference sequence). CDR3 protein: CSADGTGYNSPLHF. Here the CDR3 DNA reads TGCAGTGCCGACGGGACGGGTTATAATTCACCCCTCCACTTT.

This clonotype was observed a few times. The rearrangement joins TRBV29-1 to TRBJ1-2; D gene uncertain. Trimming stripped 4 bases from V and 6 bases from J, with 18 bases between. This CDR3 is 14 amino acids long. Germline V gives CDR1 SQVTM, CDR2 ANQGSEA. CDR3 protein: CSVARGTVPDGYTF. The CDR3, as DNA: TGCAGCGTTGCGCGGGGAACGGTGCCGGATGGCTACACCTTC.

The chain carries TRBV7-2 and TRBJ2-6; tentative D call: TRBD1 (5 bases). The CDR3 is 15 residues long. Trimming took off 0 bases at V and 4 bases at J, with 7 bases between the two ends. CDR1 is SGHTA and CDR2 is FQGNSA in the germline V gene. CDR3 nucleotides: TGTGCCAGCAGCTTAGCAGGGGTAGGGGCCAACGTCCTGACTTTC. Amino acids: CASSLAGVGANVLTF.